This T cell receptor (beta chain) stems from a study of control samples from healthy donors and cancer patients (dated by TCRdb to 2018 to 2020). The receptor library was made with the immunoSEQ multiplex PCR assay. TCRdb stores this immuneACCESS table with in-frame sequences only. Part of the clones is absent; in the studies checked, under half of the shortfall reflects unresolved V genes, and no reason is known for the rest. The sample table lists 120,000 or so clones, 75% to 95% of them with a count of one. 2% to 2.5% of the sample goes to the ten largest clones. Based on the germline V gene, the CDR1 and CDR2 sequences are SGHDN and FVKESK. Relative to germline, V is 1 base shorter and J is 0 bases shorter, with 15 bases between their ends. Spanning cysteine to phenylalanine, the CDR3 consists of 17 amino acids. Only the CDR3 DNA stays, 51 bases, in frame from base 1. This clone is a singleton in its sample. Its antigen remains undetermined. Per-base quality was not reported, and no clone a single base away is much larger than it.

This chain is built from TRBV14 and TRBJ1-1, with no D gene named confidently. The specimen was blood. This TCR was sampled from a man aged 18 to 30 in good health. Here the CDR3 is given as CASSQGLSFIMNTEAFF. The nucleotide sequence is TGTGCCAGCAGCCAAGGGTTGAGCTTTATCATGAACACTGAAGCTTTCTTT.